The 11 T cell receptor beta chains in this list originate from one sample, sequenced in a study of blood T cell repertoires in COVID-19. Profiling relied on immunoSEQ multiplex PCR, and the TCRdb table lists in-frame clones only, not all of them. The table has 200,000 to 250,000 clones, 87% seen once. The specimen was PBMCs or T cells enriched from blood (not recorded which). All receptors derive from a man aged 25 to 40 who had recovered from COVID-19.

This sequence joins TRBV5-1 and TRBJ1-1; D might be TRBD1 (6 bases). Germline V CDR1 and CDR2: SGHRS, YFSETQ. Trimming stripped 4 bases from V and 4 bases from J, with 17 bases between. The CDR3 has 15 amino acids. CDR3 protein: CASSESNRAGTEAFF. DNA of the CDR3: TGCGCCAGCAGCGAGAGTAACAGGGCCGGCACTGAAGCTTTCTTT.

Written as DNA, the CDR3 is TGTGCCAGCAGCTTATCTGCACTAGGTGAAAAACTGTTTTTT. It is translated as CASSLSALGEKLFF. The chain links TRBV7-8 to TRBJ1-4; D call uncertain. V was pared by 2 bases and J by 7 bases, with 11 bases between. The CDR3 is made up of 14 amino acids. Germline-derived CDR1 and CDR2 are SGHVS and FQNEAQ.

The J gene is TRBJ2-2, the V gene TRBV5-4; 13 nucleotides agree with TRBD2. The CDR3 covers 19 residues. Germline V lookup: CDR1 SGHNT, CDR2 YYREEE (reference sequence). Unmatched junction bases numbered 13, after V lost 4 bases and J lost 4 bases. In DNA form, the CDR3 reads TGTGCCAGCAGCAAACCAGGACTAGCGGGAGTGGGAGGCACCGGGGAGCTGTTTTTT. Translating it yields CASSKPGLAGVGGTGELFF. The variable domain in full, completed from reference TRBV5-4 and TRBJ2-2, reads ETGVTQSPTHLIKTRGQQVTLRCSSQSGHNTVSWYQQALGQGPQFIFQYYREEENGRGNFPPRFSGLQFPNYSSELNVNALELDDSALYLCASSKPGLAGVGGTGELFFGEGSRLTVL.

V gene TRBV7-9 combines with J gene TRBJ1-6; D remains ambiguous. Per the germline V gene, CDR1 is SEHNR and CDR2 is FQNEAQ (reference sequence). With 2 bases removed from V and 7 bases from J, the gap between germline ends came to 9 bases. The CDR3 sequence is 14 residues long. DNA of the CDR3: TGTGCCAGCAGCTTAATAGCAGACAATTCACCCCTCCACTTT. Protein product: CASSLIADNSPLHF.

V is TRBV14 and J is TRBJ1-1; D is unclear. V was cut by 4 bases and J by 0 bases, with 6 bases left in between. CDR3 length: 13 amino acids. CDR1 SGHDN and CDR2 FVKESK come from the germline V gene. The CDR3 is CASSLNMNTEAFF. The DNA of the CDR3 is TGTGCCAGCAGCCTAAACATGAACACTGAAGCTTTCTTT.

The CDR3 nucleotides are TGTGCCTGGAGCGCCTTAGGGGCCGGGGAGCTGTTTTTT. This sequence encodes CAWSALGAGELFF. This sequence joins TRBV30 and TRBJ2-2, with TRBD1 as a possible D gene (5 bases). V was shortened by 3 bases and J by 6 bases, with 11 bases between the two germline ends. The CDR3 runs 13 residues. Germline values: CDR1 GTSNPN, CDR2 SVGIG (reference sequence).

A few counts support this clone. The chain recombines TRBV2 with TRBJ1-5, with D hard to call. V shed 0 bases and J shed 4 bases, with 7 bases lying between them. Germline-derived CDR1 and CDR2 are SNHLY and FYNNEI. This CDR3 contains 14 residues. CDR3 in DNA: TGTGCCAGCAGTGAAGCGTGGCAGAATCAGCCCCAGCATTTT. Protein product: CASSEAWQNQPQHF.

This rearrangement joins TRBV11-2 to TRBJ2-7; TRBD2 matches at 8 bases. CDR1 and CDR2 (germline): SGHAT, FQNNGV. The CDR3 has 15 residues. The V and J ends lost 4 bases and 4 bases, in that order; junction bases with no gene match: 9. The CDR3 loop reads CASSSQPGGGYEQYF. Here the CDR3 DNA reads TGTGCCAGCAGCTCTCAACCGGGCGGGGGGTACGAGCAGTACTTC.

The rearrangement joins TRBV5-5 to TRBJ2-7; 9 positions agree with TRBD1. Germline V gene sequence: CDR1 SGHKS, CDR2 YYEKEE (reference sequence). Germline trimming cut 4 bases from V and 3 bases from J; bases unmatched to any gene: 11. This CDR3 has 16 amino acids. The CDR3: CASSITPGTGIYEQYF. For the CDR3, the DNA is TGTGCCAGCAGCATTACCCCCGGGACAGGGATCTACGAGCAGTACTTC.

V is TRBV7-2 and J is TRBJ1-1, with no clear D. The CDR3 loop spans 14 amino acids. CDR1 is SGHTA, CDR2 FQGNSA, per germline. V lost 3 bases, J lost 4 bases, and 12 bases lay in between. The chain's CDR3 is CASSFMPGSTEAFF. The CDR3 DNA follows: TGTGCCAGCAGCTTCATGCCGGGTAGCACTGAAGCTTTCTTT.

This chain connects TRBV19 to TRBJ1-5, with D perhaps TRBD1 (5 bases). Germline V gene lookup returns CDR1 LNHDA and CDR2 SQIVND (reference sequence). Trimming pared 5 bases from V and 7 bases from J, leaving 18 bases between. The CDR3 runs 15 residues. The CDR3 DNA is TGTGCCAGTAGTGATAGCGGTTCAGGGTACCAGCCCCAGCATTTT. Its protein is CASSDSGSGYQPQHF.